This T cell receptor (beta chain) originates from a study of cytomegalovirus exposure and HLA in healthy donors. Study details: The same platform was used for the 120 validation repertoires and the approximately 670 first-cohort repertoires, a later analysis reported.

TCRdb keeps only in-frame clones here, not all; method: immunoSEQ multiplex PCR. The sample comprises about 160,000 clones, about 86% of which are singletons, and 4.5% to 7% rests with the top ten. CDR1 and CDR2 from the germline V gene are MNHNS and SASEGT. Trimming cost V 2 bases and J 0 bases, with 5 bases left between them. The CDR3 contains 14 residues. This receptor was identified in a woman aged 30 to 39 in good health and CMV-seronegative. V and J are TRBV6-1 and TRBJ1-3; D remains ambiguous. Specimen: PBMCs. CDR3 DNA sequence: TGTGCCAGCAGTGAACAGAGCTCTGGAAACACCATATATTTT. As protein: CASSEQSSGNTIYF.